A selection of T cell receptor beta chains follows, all from one sample in a study of ipilimumab plus nivolumab after autologous stem cell transplantation. Here immunoSEQ multiplex PCR was the method, and the copy in TCRdb shows in-frame clones only, minus some. The table includes 3,000 or so clones, 76% detected once. This specimen consisted of PBMCs, obtained in a trial of ipilimumab plus nivolumab as post-transplant consolidation. The receptor set was obtained from a male donor with primary mediastinal lymphoma. The CDR3 runs from the conserved cysteine through the conserved F or W. The D gene is left open where the match is weak. Clone size is stated in some rows and not others, as once, few, many or a class when expanded.

abundance,v_gene,j_gene,d_gene,CDR3aa,CDR3nt
NA,TRBV6-5,TRBJ1-1,NA,CASSRTRGDEAFF,TGTGCCAGCAGCCGAACCCGGGGGGATGAAGCTTTCTTT
NA,TRBV5-1,TRBJ2-5,NA,CASTLGFQETQYF,TGCGCCAGCACCCTCGGCTTCCAAGAGACCCAGTACTTC
once,TRBV5-1,TRBJ1-1,NA,CASSFRGTQAEAFF,TGCGCCAGCAGCTTCCGTGGGACACAGGCTGAAGCTTTCTTT
NA,TRBV7-8,TRBJ2-4,NA,CASSARSRLAKNIQYF,TGTGCCAGCAGCGCACGGTCCCGGCTAGCCAAAAACATTCAGTACTTC
NA,TRBV5-1,TRBJ2-7,NA,CASSGAGTTYEQYF,TGCGCCAGCAGCGGGGCGGGCACAACCTACGAGCAGTACTTC
few,TRBV19,TRBJ2-7,TRBD1,CASSRKPGQGYEQYF,TGTGCCAGTAGTAGGAAACCGGGACAGGGTTACGAGCAGTACTTC
once,TRBV7-7,TRBJ2-2,NA,CASSLEGPANTGELFF,TGTGCTAGCAGCTTAGAGGGACCAGCGAACACCGGGGAGCTGTTTTTT
NA,TRBV5-6,TRBJ2-7,NA,CASSLSHGDEQYF,TGTGCCAGCAGCTTGAGTCACGGGGACGAGCAGTACTTC
NA,TRBV27,TRBJ2-3,NA,CASSFSGSGVDTQYF,TGTGCCAGCAGTTTCTCCGGGAGTGGGGTAGATACGCAGTATTTT
once,TRBV11-3,TRBJ2-7,NA,CASSLVQGGEQYF,TGTGCCAGCAGCTTAGTCCAGGGGGGCGAGCAGTACTTC
NA,TRBV6-5,TRBJ1-2,NA,CASSYSRSLGYTF,TGTGCCAGCAGTTACTCACGGTCCCTTGGCTACACCTTC
few,TRBV5-5,TRBJ1-1,NA,CASSPRDRSDTEAFF,TGTGCCAGCAGCCCCCGTGACAGGTCAGACACTGAAGCTTTCTTT
NA,TRBV19,TRBJ2-5,NA,CASAGSVQETQYF,TGTGCCAGCGCCGGTTCGGTCCAAGAGACCCAGTACTTC
NA,TRBV27,TRBJ1-1,NA,CASSPLAGSTEAFF,TGCGCCAGCAGTCCCTTGGCGGGTAGCACTGAAGCTTTCTTT
NA,TRBV2,TRBJ2-7,NA,CASSRPSYEQYF,TGTGCCAGCAGTCGCCCATCCTACGAGCAGTACTTC
NA,TRBV5-1,TRBJ2-1,TRBD1,CASSFQGVRNEQFF,TGCGCCAGCAGCTTTCAGGGGGTAAGGAATGAGCAGTTCTTC
NA,TRBV4-2,TRBJ1-4,TRBD1,CASSQDRQGSIRPEKLFF,TGTGCCAGCAGCCAAGATCGACAGGGCTCTATCCGGCCGGAAAAACTGTTTTTT
NA,TRBV18,TRBJ2-1,NA,CASSLGTHEQFF,TGTGCCAGCTCTCTCGGGACACATGAGCAGTTCTTC
NA,TRBV2,TRBJ2-7,TRBD2,CASSVTSQKLAYEQYF,TGTGCCAGCAGTGTGACTAGCCAGAAACTCGCCTACGAGCAGTACTTC
NA,TRBV30,TRBJ2-7,TRBD1,CAWRRGTGEMYEQYF,TGTGCCTGGAGGAGGGGAACAGGGGAGATGTACGAGCAGTACTTC
once,TRBV7-2,TRBJ1-6,TRBD1,CASSPRTGSGSYSPLHF,TGTGCCAGCAGCCCCCGGACAGGGTCCGGTAGTTATTCACCCCTCCACTTT
NA,TRBV4-2,TRBJ2-2,TRBD1,CASSGSGTGITGELFF,TGTGCCAGCAGCGGATCCGGGACAGGGATCACCGGGGAGCTGTTTTTT
NA,TRBV18,TRBJ2-1,NA,CASSPQGGAEQFF,TGTGCCAGCTCGCCTCAGGGCGGGGCTGAGCAGTTCTTC
NA,TRBV21-1,TRBJ2-3,NA,CASSLRDASGGSTDTQYF,TGTGCCAGCAGCCTGCGGGATGCTAGCGGGGGAAGCACAGATACGCAGTATTTT
NA,TRBV19,TRBJ1-5,TRBD1,CASSTADRVLQQPQHF,TGTGCCAGTAGTACGGCGGACAGGGTTTTACAGCAGCCCCAGCATTTT
NA,TRBV5-5,TRBJ1-1,TRBD1,CASSRGQGPSEAFF,TGTGCCAGCAGCAGGGGACAGGGGCCCTCAGAAGCTTTCTTT
large,TRBV13,TRBJ2-1,TRBD1,CASRAGTGGYNEQFF,TGTGCCAGCAGAGCCGGGACAGGGGGTTACAATGAGCAGTTCTTC
NA,TRBV19,TRBJ1-5,TRBD1,CASSIVRGLNQPQHF,TGTGCCAGTAGTATTGTCAGGGGGCTAAATCAGCCCCAGCATTTT
NA,TRBV11-1,TRBJ1-6,NA,CASSLVVGPGNSPLHF,TGTGCCAGCAGCTTGGTGGTGGGACCGGGGAATTCACCCCTCCACTTT
few,TRBV4-2,TRBJ2-7,TRBD2,CASSQASAGGHYEQYF,TGTGCCAGCAGCCAAGCTTCAGCGGGGGGGCACTACGAGCAGTACTTC
few,TRBV7-6,TRBJ2-7,NA,CASSLGGPVSYEQYF,TGTGCCAGCAGCTTAGGGGGACCGGTCTCCTACGAGCAGTACTTC
few,TRBV7-3,TRBJ2-7,TRBD1,CASPWPGTGDAYEQYF,TGTGCCAGCCCTTGGCCGGGGACAGGTGACGCCTACGAGCAGTACTTC